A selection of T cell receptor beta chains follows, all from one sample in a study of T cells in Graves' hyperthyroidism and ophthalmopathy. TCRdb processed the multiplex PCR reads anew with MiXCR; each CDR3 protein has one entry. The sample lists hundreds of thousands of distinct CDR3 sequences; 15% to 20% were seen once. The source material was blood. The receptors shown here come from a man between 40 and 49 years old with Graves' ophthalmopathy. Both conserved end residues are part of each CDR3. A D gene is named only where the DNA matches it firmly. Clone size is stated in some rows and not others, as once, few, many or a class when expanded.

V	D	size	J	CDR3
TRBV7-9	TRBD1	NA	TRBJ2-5	CASSLAFGTGEETQYF
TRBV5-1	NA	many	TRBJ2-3	CASSLSRTDTQYF
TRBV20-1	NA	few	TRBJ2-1	CSARDPTRLNEQFF
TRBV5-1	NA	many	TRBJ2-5	CASSSNTGNQETQYF
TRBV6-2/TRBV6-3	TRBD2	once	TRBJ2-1	CASSYSRTSGKGERGNEQFF
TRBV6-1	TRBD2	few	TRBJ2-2	CASRGTSGRTGELFF
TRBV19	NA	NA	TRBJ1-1	CASAGLRTEAFF
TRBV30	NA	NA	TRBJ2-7	CAFRLPSSYEQYF
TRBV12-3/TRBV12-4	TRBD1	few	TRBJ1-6	CASTLDRGFSPLHF
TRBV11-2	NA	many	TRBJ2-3	CASSLGIGPTDTQYF
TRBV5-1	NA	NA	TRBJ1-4	CASSFKSNEKLFF
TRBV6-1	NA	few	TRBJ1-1	CASTPTGGAEAFF
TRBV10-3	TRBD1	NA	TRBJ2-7	CATSLTGTGGYEQYF
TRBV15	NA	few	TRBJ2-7	CATSRDKAVREQYF
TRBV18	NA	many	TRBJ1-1	CASSPTGTNTEAFF
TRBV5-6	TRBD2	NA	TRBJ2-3	CASSSRGRSGSITDTQYF
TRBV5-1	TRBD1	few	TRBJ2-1	CASSPQGQYNEQFF
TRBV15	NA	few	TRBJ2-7	CATSRGSDPTRGQYF
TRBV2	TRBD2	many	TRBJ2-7	CASSRTSGIYYEQYF
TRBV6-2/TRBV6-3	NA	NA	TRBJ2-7	CASRPAPSYEQYF
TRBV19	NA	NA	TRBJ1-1	CASSKSRDTEAFF
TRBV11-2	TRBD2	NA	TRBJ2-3	CASSHPTSGGATDTQYF
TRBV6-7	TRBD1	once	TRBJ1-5	CASTGQGSNQPQHF
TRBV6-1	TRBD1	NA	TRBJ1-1	CASSERDRGRTEAFF
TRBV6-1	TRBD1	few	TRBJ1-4	CASSNRGTNEKLFF
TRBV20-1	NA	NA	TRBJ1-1	CSAKGGANTEAFF
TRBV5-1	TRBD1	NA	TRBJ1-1	CASSSGQFEAFF
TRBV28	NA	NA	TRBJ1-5	CASSYIGLTANQPQHF
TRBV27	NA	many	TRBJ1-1	CASQKGPNTEAFF
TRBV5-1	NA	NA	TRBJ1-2	CASSLGMGFNYGYTF
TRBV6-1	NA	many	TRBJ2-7	CASKSSGPASYEQYF
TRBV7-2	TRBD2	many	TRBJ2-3	CASSLGWAGGRTDTQYF
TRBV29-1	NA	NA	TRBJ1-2	CSAKDNSPYGYTF
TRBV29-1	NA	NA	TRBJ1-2	CSVDEHYGYTF
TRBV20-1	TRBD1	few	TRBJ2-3	CSARDGDSPSAQYF
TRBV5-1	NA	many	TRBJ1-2	CASSSNPGNYGYTF
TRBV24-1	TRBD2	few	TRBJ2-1	CATSDSQGAGGISYNEQFF
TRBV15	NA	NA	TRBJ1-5	CATSREVRRPQHF
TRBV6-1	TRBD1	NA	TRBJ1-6	CASGVFGTGNSPLHF
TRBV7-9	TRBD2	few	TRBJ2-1	CASSLMTSGLTRGEQFF
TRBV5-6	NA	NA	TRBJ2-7	CASSGMGPRAYEQYF
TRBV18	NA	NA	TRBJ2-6	CASSPPAASSSGANVLTF
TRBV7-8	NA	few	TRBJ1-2	CASSSSLSNYGYTF
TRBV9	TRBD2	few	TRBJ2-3	CASGSGSPADTQYF
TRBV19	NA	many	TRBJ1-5	CATLPTAPSNQPQHF
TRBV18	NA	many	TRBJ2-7	CASSPGGGREQYF
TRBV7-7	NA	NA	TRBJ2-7	CASSFPRVEQYF
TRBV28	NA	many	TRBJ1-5	CASSPALGYQPQHF
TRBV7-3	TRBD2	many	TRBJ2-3	CASSRDYPTRDTQYF
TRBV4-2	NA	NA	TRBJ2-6	CASRVDSGANVLTF
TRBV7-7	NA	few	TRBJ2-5	CASSPSSGGPKETQYF
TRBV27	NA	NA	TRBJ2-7	CASSQTTPPGEQYF
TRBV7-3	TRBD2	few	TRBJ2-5	CASSPRRLAGGQETQYF
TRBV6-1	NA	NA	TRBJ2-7	CASIPGTVSYEQYF
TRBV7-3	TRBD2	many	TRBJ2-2	CASSPLAGGSNTGELFF
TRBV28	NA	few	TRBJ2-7	CASSLQGISHEQYF
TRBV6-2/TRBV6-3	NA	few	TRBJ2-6	CATFRAFSGANVLTF
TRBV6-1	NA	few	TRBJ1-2	CASHAELSNYGYTF
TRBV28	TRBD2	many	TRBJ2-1	CASSSPVAGANNEQFF